What follows are 29 T cell receptor beta chains derived from one specimen sequenced in a study of cytomegalovirus exposure and HLA in healthy donors. The primer mix had 60 Vbeta and 13 Jbeta primers. TCRdb's table, derived via immunoSEQ multiplex PCR, lists solely in-frame clones and lacks some. This table holds around 110,000 clones, around 70% found once. Sequenced: PBMCs. The receptors here all came from a woman between 18 and 29 years old in good health and CMV-seronegative.

The rearrangement joins TRBV2 to TRBJ2-5; D might be TRBD1 (6 bases). The end of the DNA aligns better with TRBJ2-7, so the J call may be wrong. CDR1 SNHLY and CDR2 FYNNEI come from the germline V gene. This CDR3 is built from 16 residues. The chain's CDR3 is CASSDSWTENTYEQYF. The DNA for the CDR3 is TGTGCCAGCAGTGACTCGTGGACAGAGAACACCTACGAGCAGTACTTC.

The chain employs TRBV29-1 and TRBJ2-5; 7 bases align to TRBD2. V gave up 1 base and J gave up 5 bases; unmatched junction bases: 7. CDR3 length equals 14 residues. The germline V gene has CDR1 SQVTM and CDR2 ANQGSEA. The CDR3 sequence is CSVEGTSHWETQYF. Here the CDR3 DNA reads TGCAGCGTTGAAGGGACTAGTCATTGGGAGACCCAGTACTTC.

This chain uses TRBV5-1 with TRBJ2-7; 7 bases map to TRBD1. The CDR3 spans 15 residues. In germline, CDR1 is SGHRS, CDR2 YFSETQ. After removal of 3 bases from V and 1 base from J, the junction contained 7 bases not matched to a gene. CDR3 coding DNA: TGCGCCAGCAGCTCATGGACAGGCCCTTCCTACGAGCAGTACTTC. Translation gives CASSSWTGPSYEQYF.

This clone was detected once. V gene TRBV29-1 combines with J gene TRBJ1-2, with 7 bases that match TRBD1. Germline V gives CDR1 SQVTM, CDR2 ANQGSEA. V shed 2 bases and J 0 bases; nucleotides not matched to a gene: 3. The CDR3 is made up of 14 amino acids. CDR3 DNA: TGCAGCGTTGAACGGACAGGAGCTAACTATGGCTACACCTTC. It yields the protein CSVERTGANYGYTF. Full variable domain (missing parts from reference TRBV29-1 and TRBJ1-2): SAVISQKPSRDICQRGTSLTIQCQVDSQVTMMFWYRQQPGQSLTLIATANQGSEATYESGFVIDKFPISRPNLTFSTLTVSNMSPEDSSIYLCSVERTGANYGYTFGSGTRLTVV.

V is TRBV11-2 and J is TRBJ2-5; D is possibly TRBD2 (7 bases). The CDR3 has 14 residues. Looked up from germline, CDR1 is SGHAT and CDR2 is FQNNGV. V shed 7 bases and J shed 4 bases, with 16 bases lying between them. CDR3 sequence reads: CASTTRRGLETQYF. CDR3 coding DNA: TGTGCCAGCACCACGAGGCGGGGGCTAGAGACCCAGTACTTC.

The sample holds a few counts of this clone. V usage is TRBV7-2 and J usage is TRBJ2-5, with D unresolved. V was cut by 5 bases and J by 5 bases, with 15 bases left in between. Germline CDR1 and CDR2: SGHTA and FQGNSA. The CDR3 contains 14 residues. The CDR3 is CASSPSLVRETQYF. CDR3 in DNA: TGTGCCAGCAGCCCGAGCTTGGTACGGGAGACCCAGTACTTC.

The chain links TRBV27 to TRBJ1-1; D unresolved. Germline CDR1 is MNHEY and CDR2 is SMNVEV (reference sequence). This CDR3 region has 13 residues. The V end was cut by 8 bases, the J end by 2 bases, with 12 bases between. This chain's CDR3 is CASQSGFNTEAFF. In DNA form, the CDR3 reads TGTGCCAGCCAATCAGGTTTTAACACTGAAGCTTTCTTT.

The chain carries TRBV11-3 and TRBJ2-3; the match to TRBD1 covers 9 bases. The ends lost 1 base at V and 4 bases at J; junction bases unmatched: 9. Germline assignment: CDR1 SGHNT and CDR2 YENEEA. The CDR3 contains 17 residues. The CDR3 is CASSLVVGQGAADTQYF. For the CDR3, the DNA is TGTGCCAGCAGCTTAGTCGTGGGACAGGGTGCGGCAGATACGCAGTATTTT.

CDR3 amino acids: CASSRRTGLGTDGYTF. The CDR3 DNA is TGTGCCAGCAGCCGTAGGACAGGTCTGGGGACCGACGGCTACACCTTC. The V call is TRBV28, the J call TRBJ1-2, with 7 positions matching TRBD1. The trim removed 6 bases at V and 8 bases at J, leaving 18 bases unmatched. In germline, CDR1 is MDHEN, CDR2 SYDVKM. The CDR3 extends over 16 amino acids.

V is TRBV27 and J is TRBJ1-1; 7 bases map to TRBD1. The CDR3 is 15 residues long. Germline CDR1 MNHEY, CDR2 SMNVEV (reference sequence). Losses at the gene ends were 2 bases for V and 0 bases for J; bases not matched to a gene: 3. CDR3 in amino acids: CASSLDRELNTEAFF. As DNA, the CDR3 is TGTGCCAGCAGTTTAGACAGGGAACTGAACACTGAAGCTTTCTTT.

The chain combines TRBV7-9 with TRBJ2-1, with a weak D call TRBD2 (5 bases). The CDR3 extends over 13 amino acids. The V end was cut by 7 bases, the J end by 2 bases, with 9 bases between. Germline V gene lookup returns CDR1 SEHNR and CDR2 FQNEAQ (reference sequence). The CDR3 sequence: CASTRDTYNEQFF. CDR3 DNA: TGTGCCAGCACCCGGGATACCTACAATGAGCAGTTCTTC.

This clone was recorded once. The CDR3 region has the DNA TGCAGCCTAGGGGAGGTTACCCATTACAATGAGCAGTTCTTC. Translation gives CSLGEVTHYNEQFF. The J gene is TRBJ2-1, the V gene TRBV29-1; a possible D gene is TRBD2 (6 bases). V was pared by 8 bases and J by 4 bases, with 18 bases between. This CDR3 spans 14 amino acids. In germline, CDR1 is SQVTM, CDR2 ANQGSEA.

On this clone itself: One end of the junction varies from germline; a read error may be responsible. This rearrangement joins TRBV4-1 to TRBJ1-2; 8 positions agree with TRBD1. Germline CDR1 and CDR2: MGHRA and YSYEKL. The CDR3 spans 15 residues. CDR3 in DNA: TGCGCCAGCGGCCAAGTTGGACAGGGCCGATATGGCTACACCTTC. Translated: CASGQVGQGRYGYTF.

This chain links TRBV19 with TRBJ1-1; TRBD1 matches at 7 bases. The length of the CDR3 is 13 residues. The ends lost 8 bases at V and 4 bases at J; junction bases unmatched: 7. The germline V gene encodes CDR1 LNHDA and CDR2 SQIVND (reference sequence). The CDR3 nucleotides read TGTGCCAGTGAGACAGGGTTGGGCACTGAAGCTTTCTTT. It specifies CASETGLGTEAFF.

This chain links TRBV7-6 with TRBJ2-5, with D tentatively TRBD1 (6 bases). Trimming shortened V by 0 bases and J by 4 bases, and 9 bases separated the two germline ends. This CDR3 spans 14 amino acids. CDR1 SGHVS and CDR2 FNYEAQ come from the germline V gene. This CDR3 reads CASSLAGRGETQYF. The CDR3 bases are TGTGCCAGCAGCTTAGCTGGCAGGGGAGAGACCCAGTACTTC.

This clone was seen just once. This CDR3 reads CASRPTGLKGNTIYF. The CDR3 DNA sequence: TGTGCCAGCAGACCCACGGGGTTGAAAGGAAACACCATATATTTT. This chain uses TRBV6-5 with TRBJ1-3, with D hard to call. The ends were cut back, 6 bases at V and 4 bases at J, with 16 bases in the middle. The CDR3 covers 15 residues. Per the germline V gene, CDR1 is MNHEY and CDR2 is SVGAGI.

This clone was counted once. The chain carries TRBV5-6 and TRBJ1-2, with D perhaps TRBD1 (5 bases). Germline values: CDR1 SGHDT, CDR2 YYEEEE. V was cut by 1 base and J by 6 bases, with 7 bases left in between. The CDR3 covers 12 residues. The CDR3: CASSLLGDGYTF. Written as DNA, the CDR3 is TGTGCCAGCAGCTTGCTAGGGGATGGCTACACCTTC.

The chain combines TRBV2 with TRBJ1-5; a possible D gene is TRBD1 (5 bases). Trimming cost V 5 bases and J 6 bases, with 17 bases left between them. Germline CDR1 reads SNHLY; CDR2 reads FYNNEI. The CDR3 covers 15 residues. DNA for the CDR3: TGTGCCAGCAGTCCTCGGGGGAGAGCAATTCAGCCCCAGCATTTT. This gives the protein CASSPRGRAIQPQHF.

The chain recombines TRBV29-1 with TRBJ1-1, with D maybe TRBD1 (5 bases). CDR1 and CDR2 (germline): SQVTM, ANQGSEA. The CDR3 runs 14 residues. V was cut by 7 bases and J by 0 bases, with 15 bases left in between. In DNA form, the CDR3 reads TGCAGCGCCCGCTGGCGGGGGTTGAACACTGAAGCTTTCTTT. Residues: CSARWRGLNTEAFF. Looking up the rest from reference TRBV29-1 and TRBJ1-1 gives the full variable domain: SAVISQKPSRDICQRGTSLTIQCQVDSQVTMMFWYRQQPGQSLTLIATANQGSEATYESGFVIDKFPISRPNLTFSTLTVSNMSPEDSSIYLCSARWRGLNTEAFFGQGTRLTVV.

V is TRBV18 and J is TRBJ2-7, with 7 bases that match TRBD1. Germline V gene sequence: CDR1 KGHSH, CDR2 LQKENI. The CDR3 runs 15 residues. V lost 3 bases, J lost 0 bases, and 5 bases stayed unmatched. The CDR3 sequence is CASSPPGQISYEQYF. The CDR3 coding sequence is TGTGCCAGCTCACCTCCGGGACAGATCTCCTACGAGCAGTACTTC.

The gene calls are TRBV15 and TRBJ1-2; D possibly corresponds to TRBD1 (6 bases). Trimming shortened V by 1 base and J by 10 bases, and 22 bases separated the two germline ends. The CDR3 extends over 16 amino acids. Germline CDR1 reads LNHNV; CDR2 reads YYDKDF (reference sequence). Here the CDR3 DNA reads TGTGCCACCAGCAGAGGGGGCGGGGGGCCTTTGGGTGACTACACCTTC. Its protein is CATSRGGGGPLGDYTF.

The chain recombines TRBV4-1 with TRBJ2-7, with TRBD1 matching over 8 bases. The CDR3 has 15 residues. CDR1 and CDR2 (germline): MGHRA, YSYEKL. The V and J ends lost 1 base and 1 base, in that order; junction bases with no gene match: 3. The CDR3 sequence is CASSQGGQASYEQYF. CDR3 nucleotide sequence: TGCGCCAGCAGCCAAGGGGGACAGGCTTCCTACGAGCAGTACTTC.

The chain has TRBV6-5 and TRBJ1-2; unclear D gene. V was pared by 0 bases and J by 4 bases, with 12 bases between. CDR1 is MNHEY, CDR2 SVGAGI, per germline. This CDR3 region has 15 residues. The CDR3 DNA reads TGTGCCAGCAGTTACTCGCCTGTTCCGAGCTATGGCTACACCTTC. This codes for CASSYSPVPSYGYTF.

The chain combines TRBV29-1 with TRBJ2-2; a weak D match, TRBD1 (5 bases). Germline V gene sequence: CDR1 SQVTM, CDR2 ANQGSEA. CDR3 length: 13 residues. V was shortened by 4 bases and J by 5 bases, with 11 bases between the two germline ends. Written as DNA, the CDR3 is TGCAGCGTTGGTCCGTCAGGGACCGGGGAGCTGTTTTTT. Its translation: CSVGPSGTGELFF.

As to this clone: The same CDR3 arises from other DNA sequences in this sample as well. The chain recombines TRBV2 with TRBJ1-5; D is undetermined. Germline assignment: CDR1 SNHLY and CDR2 FYNNEI. V lost 7 bases to trimming and J lost 0 bases, with 4 bases between them. The CDR3 has 12 residues. The DNA for the CDR3 is TGTGCCAGCACAAATAGCAATCAGCCCCAGCATTTT. Protein sequence: CASTNSNQPQHF.

The rearrangement links TRBV28 to TRBJ2-2; 7 bases line up with TRBD1. This CDR3 has 17 residues. With V trimmed by 1 base and J by 1 base, 6 bases remained unmatched. The germline CDR1 and CDR2 sequences are MDHEN and SYDVKM. CDR3 protein: CASSLLATGMNTGELFF. In DNA form, the CDR3 reads TGTGCCAGCAGTTTATTAGCGACAGGGATGAACACCGGGGAGCTGTTTTTT.

The J gene is TRBJ2-2, the V gene TRBV27, with D possibly matching TRBD2 (6 bases). Germline loops: CDR1 MNHEY, CDR2 SMNVEV (reference sequence). The V end was cut by 6 bases, the J end by 1 base, with 24 bases between. This CDR3 is 19 amino acids long. This CDR3 reads CASRSLGGWGHGNTGELFF. DNA for the CDR3: TGTGCCAGCAGGTCGCTTGGGGGGTGGGGCCACGGGAACACCGGGGAGCTGTTTTTT.

The V and J genes are TRBV7-9 and TRBJ2-7, with 7 bases that match TRBD1. Losses at the gene ends were 3 bases for V and 5 bases for J; bases not matched to a gene: 7. Germline-derived CDR1 and CDR2 are SEHNR and FQNEAQ (reference sequence). The CDR3 length is 14 residues. The CDR3 protein is CASSLLDRWNEQYF. CDR3 nucleotide sequence: TGTGCCAGCAGCTTGTTGGACAGGTGGAACGAGCAGTACTTC.

The chain joins TRBV7-3 to TRBJ1-5; the D is unclear. The CDR3 is 13 residues long. The V end lost 3 bases, the J end lost 4 bases, and 7 bases lay between the germline ends. Germline assignment: CDR1 SGHTA and CDR2 FQGTGA. CDR3: CASSFGPNQPQHF. CDR3 sequence (DNA): TGTGCCAGCAGCTTTGGGCCAAATCAGCCCCAGCATTTT.